This TCR beta chain was captured by sequencing in a study of blood T cell repertoires in COVID-19. Overall study context: Sites across the United States, Italy and Spain contributed samples from acute and convalescent COVID-19. PBMCs, B-cell-depleted T cells, or T cells provided the cDNA or gDNA that made up the material.

CDR3 length: 15 residues. V was clipped by 2 bases and J by 3 bases, with 13 bases between them. The V gene's germline CDR1 is MNHEY and CDR2 SVGAGI. Study processing details: Estimation of nucleated cell counts was performed using reference gene primer amplification. This table comes from immunoSEQ multiplex PCR, and its TCRdb copy is limited to in-frame clones, with some not included. The V and J calls and the clone size are those of that table, but D and trimming were determined from the DNA. This table holds roughly 150,000 clones, approximately 80% found once. The receptor was derived from a woman aged 80 or older with acute or convalescent COVID-19. This sequence joins TRBV6-5 and TRBJ1-2; a possible D gene is TRBD1 (6 bases). Sequenced sample: peripheral blood. CDR3 amino acids: CASSYQGSADYGYTF. Written as DNA, the CDR3 is TGTGCCAGCAGTTACCAGGGGTCGGCGGACTATGGCTACACCTTC.